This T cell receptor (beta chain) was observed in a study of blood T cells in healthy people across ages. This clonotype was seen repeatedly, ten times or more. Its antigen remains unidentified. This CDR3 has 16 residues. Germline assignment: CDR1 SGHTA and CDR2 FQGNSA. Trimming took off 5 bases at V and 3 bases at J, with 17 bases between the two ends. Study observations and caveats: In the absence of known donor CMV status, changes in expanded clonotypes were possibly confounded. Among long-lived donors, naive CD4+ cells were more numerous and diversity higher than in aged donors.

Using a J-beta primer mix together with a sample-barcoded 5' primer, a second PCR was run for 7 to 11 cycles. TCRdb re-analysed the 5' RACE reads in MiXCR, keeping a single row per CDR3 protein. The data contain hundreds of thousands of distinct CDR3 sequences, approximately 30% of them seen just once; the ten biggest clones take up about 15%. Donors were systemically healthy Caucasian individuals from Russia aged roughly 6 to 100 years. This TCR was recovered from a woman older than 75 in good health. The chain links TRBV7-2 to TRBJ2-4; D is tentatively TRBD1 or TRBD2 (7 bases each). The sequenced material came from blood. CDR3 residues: CASSPSRGEGKNIQYF. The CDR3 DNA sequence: TGTGCCAGCAGCCCCAGCAGGGGGGAGGGCAAAAACATTCAGTACTTC.